The 19 T cell receptor beta chains below all came from one sample that was sequenced in a study of T-cell reconstitution after alpha-beta-depleted transplantation in children. Construction of the TCRbeta library involved unique molecular identifiers. TCRdb fed the PCR reads into MiXCR, producing one record per CDR3 protein. The table lists hundreds of thousands of distinct CDR3 sequences, 10% to 15% of them singletons. The specimen was PBMCs, mostly from graft donor cells, collected 360 days after TCRalphabeta/CD19-depleted stem cell transplant. All receptors come from a male patient younger than 18 who had a stem cell transplant for acute myeloid leukemia, so the T cells may come from the graft donor.

This chain joins TRBV25-1 and TRBJ1-1; D is unclear. V gave up 6 bases and J gave up 2 bases, with 7 bases separating them. CDR1 is MGHDK, CDR2 SYGVNS, per germline. The CDR3 spans 12 residues. The CDR3 region has the DNA TGTGCCAGCAGCAAGGTTAACACTGAAGCTTTCTTT. Amino acid sequence: CASSKVNTEAFF.

This clonotype has a handful of counts. The chain links TRBV29-1 to TRBJ2-5, with no clear D. Between the trimmed V and J ends, which lost 6 bases and 1 base, there was a span of 12 bases. CDR1 is SQVTM, CDR2 ANQGSEA, per germline. The CDR3 runs to 13 residues. CDR3 coding DNA: TGCAGCGTGAATCGGCACATCCAAGAGACCCAGTACTTC. Its translation: CSVNRHIQETQYF.

In its sample, this clonotype was seen a few times. The rearrangement links TRBV7-2 to TRBJ2-7; 10 nucleotides line up with TRBD1. V was clipped by 6 bases and J by 2 bases; unmatched bases: 4. CDR3 length: 14 residues. Per the germline V gene, CDR1 is SGHTA and CDR2 is FQGNSA. This chain's CDR3 is CASRPGQGAYEQYF. The CDR3 DNA reads TGTGCCAGCAGACCTGGACAGGGGGCCTACGAGCAGTACTTC. The whole variable domain, filled in from reference TRBV7-2 and TRBJ2-7, reads GAGVSQSPSNKVTEKGKDVELRCDPISGHTALYWYRQSLGQGLEFLIYFQGNSAPDKSGLPSDRFSAERTGGSVSTLTIQRTQQEDSAVYLCASRPGQGAYEQYFGPGTRLTVT.

The chain uses TRBV10-3 and TRBJ2-3, with D perhaps matching TRBD2 (5 bases). The CDR3 contains 14 residues. Germline V CDR1 and CDR2: ENHRY, SYGVKD. Trimming removed 6 bases from V and 1 base from J, with 11 bases in between. The CDR3 region has the DNA TGTGCCATCAGGCTTGAGGGTGGCACAGATACGCAGTATTTT. It is translated as CAIRLEGGTDTQYF.

This sequence joins TRBV7-2 and TRBJ2-4; no definite D call. Germline values: CDR1 SGHTA, CDR2 FQGNSA. V was pared by 4 bases and J by 4 bases, with 11 bases between. The CDR3 runs to 14 residues. The CDR3, as DNA: TGTGCCAGCAGCTCCTTGGGTTGGAAAAACATTCAGTACTTC. Amino acid sequence: CASSSLGWKNIQYF.

The gene calls are TRBV19 and TRBJ2-3, with D possibly TRBD1 on 6 matching bases. V was pared by 6 bases and J by 9 bases, with 13 bases between. Per the germline V gene, CDR1 is LNHDA and CDR2 is SQIVND (reference sequence). The CDR3 spans 12 residues. The CDR3 sequence is CASSTAGTTQYF. In DNA, the CDR3 is TGTGCCAGTAGCACGGCCGGGACAACGCAGTATTTT.

The V call is TRBV7-3, the J call TRBJ2-2; TRBD1 matches 8 bases. This CDR3 is built from 14 residues. Losses at the gene ends were 5 bases for V and 4 bases for J; bases not matched to a gene: 3. Germline assignment: CDR1 SGHTA and CDR2 FQGTGA. The CDR3 region is CASSPTGVTGELFF. The CDR3 bases are TGTGCCAGCAGCCCGACAGGGGTCACCGGGGAGCTGTTTTTT.

This clonotype came up a few times. As DNA, the CDR3 is TGCGCCAGCAGCTTGGATGACTCCCCCTTCCTACGTGAGCAGTTCTTC. Translating it yields CASSLDDSPFLREQFF. The chain has TRBV5-1 and TRBJ2-1; D not certain. With 0 bases removed from V and 9 bases from J, the gap between germline ends came to 19 bases. The CDR3 loop spans 16 amino acids. Germline CDR1 and CDR2: SGHRS and YFSETQ.

The rearrangement joins TRBV5-8 to TRBJ1-2, with TRBD1 matching over 11 bases. There are 15 residues in the CDR3. Trimming removed 4 bases from V and 2 bases from J; junction bases left unmatched: 4. CDR1 SGHTS and CDR2 YDEGEE come from the germline V gene. CDR3 loop: CASSLWTGGNYGYTF. The CDR3 DNA is TGTGCCAGCAGCCTGTGGACAGGGGGCAACTATGGCTACACCTTC.

The V call is TRBV5-1, the J call TRBJ2-7; 9 bases match TRBD2. Germline assignment: CDR1 SGHRS and CDR2 YFSETQ. This CDR3 comprises 17 residues. The V segment lost 2 bases and the J segment 5 bases; nucleotides outside the gene matches: 14. The CDR3 nucleotides are TGCGCCAGCAGCTTTTCGACTAGCGGTCTCCAAGGTCACGAGCAGTACTTC. This translates into CASSFSTSGLQGHEQYF. Complete variable domain (other parts from reference TRBV5-1 and TRBJ2-7): KAGVTQTPRYLIKTRGQQVTLSCSPISGHRSVSWYQQTPGQGLQFLFEYFSETQRNKGNFPGRFSGRQFSNSRSEMNVSTLELGDSALYLCASSFSTSGLQGHEQYFGPGTRLTVT.

Ten or more counts support this clonotype. The chain employs TRBV28 and TRBJ2-4, with D possibly matching TRBD2 (5 bases). This CDR3 region has 13 residues. V was pared by 9 bases and J by 5 bases, with 14 bases between. Per the germline V gene, CDR1 is MDHEN and CDR2 is SYDVKM. CDR3 amino acids: CASYGGLENIQYF. CDR3 nucleotide sequence: TGTGCCAGTTACGGAGGCCTCGAAAACATTCAGTACTTC.

This clonotype turned up a few times. V and J are TRBV20-1 and TRBJ2-7; TRBD2 agrees at 11 bases. Losses at the gene ends were 3 bases for V and 4 bases for J; bases not matched to a gene: 5. Germline CDR1 DFQATT, CDR2 SNEGSKA (reference sequence). The CDR3 length is 14 residues. This CDR3 is CSARASGRTYEQYF. CDR3 DNA sequence: TGCAGTGCTAGGGCTAGCGGGAGGACGTACGAGCAGTACTTC.

CDR3 DNA sequence: TGCAGCGCCGCGGGAGGCTACGAGCAGTACTTC. This encodes CSAAGGYEQYF. This sequence joins TRBV20-1 and TRBJ2-7; TRBD2 matches at 8 bases. This CDR3 has 11 residues. Germline V gives CDR1 DFQATT, CDR2 SNEGSKA (reference sequence).

This clonotype has only one observation. The chain has TRBV5-6 and TRBJ2-3, with 16 positions matching TRBD2. In germline, CDR1 is SGHDT, CDR2 YYEEEE. The V gene end was trimmed by 3 bases and the J gene end by 4 bases; junction bases not matched to a gene: 8. CDR3 length equals 18 residues. The CDR3 protein is CASSWGLAGGPHADTQYF. As DNA, the CDR3 is TGTGCCAGCAGCTGGGGACTAGCGGGAGGGCCGCACGCAGATACGCAGTATTTT. Variable domain in full (rest from reference TRBV5-6 and TRBJ2-3): DAGVTQSPTHLIKTRGQQVTLRCSPKSGHDTVSWYQQALGQGPQFIFQYYEEEERQRGNFPDRFSGHQFPNYSSELNVNALLLGDSALYLCASSWGLAGGPHADTQYFGPGTRLTVL.

This rearrangement joins TRBV7-3 to TRBJ2-1, with 11 bases matching TRBD1. The CDR3 is 16 residues long. Germline-derived CDR1 and CDR2 are SGHTA and FQGTGA. V lost 2 bases, J lost 4 bases, and 4 bases stayed unmatched. The CDR3 DNA reads as TGTGCCAGCAGCTTAGTTGGGACAGGGGGGTACAATGAGCAGTTCTTC. Encoded protein: CASSLVGTGGYNEQFF.

This clonotype was found a few times. This chain uses TRBV9 with TRBJ2-4; 7 bases agree with TRBD1. CDR1 and CDR2 (germline): SGDLS, YYNGEE. The ends lost 4 bases at V and 0 bases at J; junction bases unmatched: 16. The CDR3 is made up of 19 amino acids. CDR3 sequence (DNA): TGTGCCAGCAGCTGGGGACAGACAGATGACCTTCTAGCCAAAAACATTCAGTACTTC. Protein product: CASSWGQTDDLLAKNIQYF.

This clonotype appeared a few times. The gene calls are TRBV28 and TRBJ2-5; unclear D gene. V was shortened by 2 bases and J by 3 bases, with 7 bases between the two germline ends. The CDR3 spans 13 residues. Per germline, CDR1 MDHEN and CDR2 SYDVKM. The CDR3 region has the DNA TGTGCCAGCAGTTTAGGAAGGAAAGAGACCCAGTACTTC. This encodes CASSLGRKETQYF.

This clonotype was seen more than once but under ten times. V and J are TRBV12-3 or TRBV12-4 and TRBJ2-2; D call uncertain. This CDR3 is built from 15 residues. V was clipped by 3 bases and J by 1 base, with 9 bases between them. In nucleotides, the CDR3 is TGTGCCAGCAGTTTTGAGCAGAGGAACACCGGGGAGCTGTTTTTT. Its protein is CASSFEQRNTGELFF.

This clonotype was found many times. The chain employs TRBV28 and TRBJ2-7, with 8 positions matching TRBD2. V gave up 2 bases and J gave up 5 bases; unmatched junction bases: 5. Germline-derived CDR1 and CDR2 are MDHEN and SYDVKM. This CDR3 comprises 14 residues. In nucleotides, the CDR3 is TGTGCCAGCAGTTTAACTGGCGGGAGGAACGAGCAGTACTTC. It translates to CASSLTGGRNEQYF. Looking up the rest from reference TRBV28 and TRBJ2-7 gives the full variable domain: DVKVTQSSRYLVKRTGEKVFLECVQDMDHENMFWYRQDPGLGLRLIYFSYDVKMKEKGDIPEGYSVSREKKERFSLILESASTNQTSMYLCASSLTGGRNEQYFGPGTRLTVT.